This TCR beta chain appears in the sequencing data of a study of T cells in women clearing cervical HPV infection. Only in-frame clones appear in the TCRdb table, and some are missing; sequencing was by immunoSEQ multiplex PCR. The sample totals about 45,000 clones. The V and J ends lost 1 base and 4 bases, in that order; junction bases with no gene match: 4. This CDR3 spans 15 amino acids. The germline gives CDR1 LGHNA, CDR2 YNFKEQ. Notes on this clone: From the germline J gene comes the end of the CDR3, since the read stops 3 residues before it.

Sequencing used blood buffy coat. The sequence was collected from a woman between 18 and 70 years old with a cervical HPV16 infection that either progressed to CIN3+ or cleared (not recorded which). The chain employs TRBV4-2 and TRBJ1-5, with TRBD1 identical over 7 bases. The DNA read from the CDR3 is TGTGCCAGCAGCCAAGGACCAGGGGGAAATCAGCCC. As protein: CASSQGPGGNQP. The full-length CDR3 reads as CASSQGPGGNQPQHF.